The clone carrying this T cell receptor beta chain was observed many times. RNA transcripts provided the source from which TCR beta CDR3 regions were amplified. The TCR CDR3 was amplified in a first-round RT-PCR using the HTBI primer set. TCRdb itself ran the multiplex PCR reads through MiXCR, one entry per CDR3 protein. The sample records 450,000 to 550,000 distinct CDR3 sequences, about 24% being singletons. From more than 9 ml of fresh peripheral blood, PBMCs were isolated. The CDR3 has 13 residues. The V and J ends lost 0 bases and 1 base respectively, with 6 bases between them. Germline CDR1 and CDR2: DFQATT and SNEGSKA (reference sequence). The sample is drawn from a study of T cells in Graves' hyperthyroidism and ophthalmopathy.

This chain connects TRBV20-1 to TRBJ1-1; D gene uncertain. Sequenced input: blood. The sequence derives from a woman younger than 45 with Graves' ophthalmopathy. CDR3 in DNA: TGCAGTGCTAGAGATCCCCGGAACACTGAAGCTTTCTTT. Amino acids: CSARDPRNTEAFF.